This T cell receptor (beta chain) was recorded in a study of blood T cell repertoires in COVID-19. On the study more broadly: Acute and convalescent COVID-19 specimens originated in the United States, Italy and Spain. In each case, the material was cDNA or gDNA derived from T cells, B-cell-depleted T cells, or PBMCs.

Seattle enrolled patients during active infection and tracked them longitudinally. J was trimmed by 5 bases and V by 8 bases; bases with no gene match: 11. The CDR3 is 15 amino acids. In germline, CDR1 is WNHNN, CDR2 SYGVQD (reference sequence). Per the authors' pipeline: Amplifying reference gene primers gave estimates of nucleated cell counts. Assay: immunoSEQ multiplex PCR; the TCRdb copy retains only in-frame clones and omits some. V and J calls and clone size come straight from that table; D and trimming were deduced from the DNA. The data contain some 520,000 clones, roughly 89% of them seen just once; the ten biggest clones take up roughly 0.92%. This clone showed up just a few times. The sample has other DNA sequences that encode this CDR3 too.

The sequence came from a man aged 18 to 30 with COVID-19, enrolled during active disease. The chain couples TRBV10-1 to TRBJ2-1, with 8 positions matching TRBD2. Sequencing input: peripheral blood. The CDR3 DNA reads TGCGCCAGCTCATCGGGGGGAGCGGGAGACAATGAGCAGTTCTTC. Protein: CASSSGGAGDNEQFF.